A selection of T cell receptor beta chains follows, all from one sample in a study of CD8+ T cells in alopecia areata. TCRdb's table, derived via immunoSEQ multiplex PCR, lists solely in-frame clones and lacks some. This repertoire shows 100,000 to 150,000 clones, approximately 47% found once; its top ten account for 10%. Sequencing was done on a sample of NKG2D-low CD8+ T cells sorted from blood. Source of these receptors: a human donor with alopecia areata. CDR3s include the opening cysteine and the closing phenylalanine or tryptophan. Each record gives: clone size, J gene, D gene, V gene, CDR3 protein, CDR3 DNA. A D gene is named only where the DNA matches it firmly. For some rows the clone size is stated as once, few or many, or as a class when expanded; others skip it.

medium-sized TRBJ2-7 . TRBV7-9 CASSFSGMGEQYF TGTGCCAGCAGCTTTTCGGGCATGGGCGAGCAGTACTTC
. TRBJ2-3 TRBD1 TRBV5-1 CASTTGGVDTQYF TGCGCCAGCACAACAGGGGGCGTAGATACGCAGTATTTT
. TRBJ2-1 TRBD2 TRBV30 CAWRGTSGEFF TGTGCCTGGAGGGGGACTAGCGGTGAGTTCTTC
few TRBJ1-2 . TRBV27 CASSSGRYGYTF TGTGCCAGCAGTTCTGGCCGCTATGGCTACACCTTC
. TRBJ2-7 TRBD1 TRBV30 CAWSRQGDEQYF TGTGCCTGGAGCCGGCAGGGGGACGAGCAGTACTTC
. TRBJ2-5 . TRBV29-1 CNGGTGTLEETQYF TGCAACGGCGGTACCGGGACTCTGGAAGAGACCCAGTACTTC
. TRBJ2-7 TRBD2 TRBV29-1 CSVEGLATSYEQYF TGCAGCGTTGAAGGACTAGCCACCTCCTACGAGCAGTACTTC
once TRBJ2-7 . TRBV5-4 CASSFGYGSEQYF TGTGCCAGCAGCTTCGGTTACGGCAGCGAGCAGTACTTC
. TRBJ2-1 TRBD2 TRBV29-1 CSVEGAGGDNEQFF TGCAGCGTTGAAGGCGCGGGGGGGGACAATGAGCAGTTCTTC
few TRBJ1-1 . TRBV6-5 CASSLGQSTIEAFF TGTGCCAGCAGTCTTGGACAGTCAACTATTGAAGCTTTCTTT
few TRBJ2-3 . TRBV6-1 CASSEAETDTQYF TGTGCCAGCAGTGAAGCAGAGACAGATACGCAGTATTTT
few TRBJ2-5 . TRBV29-1 CSVVARTQRETQYF TGCAGCGTTGTGGCTAGGACCCAACGGGAGACCCAGTACTTC
few TRBJ2-3 . TRBV29-1 CSVPLQTGTSTDTQYF TGCAGCGTTCCCCTCCAAACAGGGACCAGCACAGATACGCAGTATTTT
. TRBJ1-1 . TRBV29-1 CSVWGSSNTEAFF TGCAGCGTTTGGGGCAGTAGTAACACTGAAGCTTTCTTT
. TRBJ2-1 . TRBV2 CASSRGRYNEQFF TGTGCCAGCTCCCGGGGGAGGTACAATGAGCAGTTCTTC
few TRBJ2-2 . TRBV5-6 CASSLHTGELFF TGTGCCAGCAGCTTGCACACCGGGGAGCTGTTTTTT
few TRBJ2-7 . TRBV30 CAWGRGPSYEQYF TGTGCCTGGGGCAGGGGCCCGTCCTACGAGCAGTACTTC
few TRBJ2-3 . TRBV4-2 CASSPSGIVEDTQYF TGTGCCAGCAGCCCAAGTGGAATAGTCGAAGATACGCAGTATTTT
. TRBJ1-2 . TRBV7-9 CASSFVTDSYGYTF TGTGCCAGCAGCTTCGTAACGGATTCCTATGGCTACACCTTC
. TRBJ2-7 TRBD2 TRBV29-1 CSVEVAGGGVEQYF TGCAGCGTTGAAGTCGCGGGGGGGGGCGTCGAGCAGTACTTC
few TRBJ2-2 . TRBV6-4 CASSDSSGANGELFF TGTGCCAGCAGTGACAGTAGCGGAGCGAACGGGGAGCTGTTTTTT
. TRBJ2-3 TRBD2 TRBV7-8 CASGTSGTDTQYF TGTGCCAGCGGGACTAGCGGCACAGATACGCAGTATTTT
. TRBJ1-2 TRBD1 TRBV29-1 CSVTGGAGYYGYTF TGCAGCGTTACAGGGGGCGCTGGTTACTATGGCTACACCTTC
few TRBJ1-2 TRBD1 TRBV29-1 CSVWDSENYGYTF TGCAGCGTGTGGGACAGCGAGAACTATGGCTACACCTTC
. TRBJ2-3 . TRBV29-1 CSVEVGADVTDTQYF TGCAGCGTTGAAGTGGGGGCGGACGTCACAGATACGCAGTATTTT
. TRBJ2-1 . TRBV29-1 CSVPGAVVSEQFF TGCAGCGTCCCGGGAGCGGTGGTTAGTGAGCAGTTCTTC
. TRBJ2-1 . TRBV7-9 CASSRGNNEQFF TGTGCCAGCAGCAGGGGGAACAATGAGCAGTTCTTC
. TRBJ1-5 TRBD1 TRBV29-1 CSVQDRVPTLSQHF TGCAGCGTGCAGGACAGGGTCCCTACGTTGTCCCAGCATTTT
few TRBJ1-1 . TRBV10-3 CAISEGAEAFF TGTGCCATCAGTGAGGGGGCTGAAGCTTTCTTT
. TRBJ1-1 . TRBV2 CASRGGTEAFF TGTGCCAGCAGGGGAGGTACTGAAGCTTTCTTT
. TRBJ2-3 TRBD2 TRBV5-1 CASSFIAGGSDTQYF TGCGCCAGCAGCTTCATCGCGGGGGGCTCAGATACGCAGTATTTT
. TRBJ2-2 . TRBV28 CASSFGTGELFF TGTGCCAGCAGTTTTGGCACCGGGGAGCTGTTTTTT
. TRBJ1-2 . TRBV4-1 CASSHRGSGYTF TGCGCCAGCAGCCACCGGGGGAGCGGCTACACCTTC
few TRBJ1-1 . TRBV7-9 CASSAGPPRTEAFF TGTGCCAGCAGCGCGGGCCCTCCCCGAACTGAAGCTTTCTTT
. TRBJ2-7 . TRBV29-1 CSVQGPYEQYF TGCAGCGTTCAGGGCCCTTACGAGCAGTACTTC
few TRBJ2-5 . TRBV14 CASSHLQETQYF TGTGCCAGCAGCCATTTACAAGAGACCCAGTACTTC
few TRBJ1-2 . TRBV23-1 CASSPGHLGGYTF TGCGCCAGCAGTCCGGGACACCTCGGTGGCTACACCTTC
. TRBJ2-1 TRBD2 TRBV23-1 CASSQSTTSGDNEQFF TGCGCCAGCAGTCAATCGACGACTAGCGGCGACAATGAGCAGTTCTTC
. TRBJ2-3 . TRBV2 CASSGEDSPDTQYF TGTGCCAGCAGTGGGGAGGACTCTCCAGATACGCAGTATTTT
. TRBJ2-5 . TRBV5-1 CASSLERQQLDF TGCGCCAGCAGCTTGGAGCGACAGCAACTGGACTTC